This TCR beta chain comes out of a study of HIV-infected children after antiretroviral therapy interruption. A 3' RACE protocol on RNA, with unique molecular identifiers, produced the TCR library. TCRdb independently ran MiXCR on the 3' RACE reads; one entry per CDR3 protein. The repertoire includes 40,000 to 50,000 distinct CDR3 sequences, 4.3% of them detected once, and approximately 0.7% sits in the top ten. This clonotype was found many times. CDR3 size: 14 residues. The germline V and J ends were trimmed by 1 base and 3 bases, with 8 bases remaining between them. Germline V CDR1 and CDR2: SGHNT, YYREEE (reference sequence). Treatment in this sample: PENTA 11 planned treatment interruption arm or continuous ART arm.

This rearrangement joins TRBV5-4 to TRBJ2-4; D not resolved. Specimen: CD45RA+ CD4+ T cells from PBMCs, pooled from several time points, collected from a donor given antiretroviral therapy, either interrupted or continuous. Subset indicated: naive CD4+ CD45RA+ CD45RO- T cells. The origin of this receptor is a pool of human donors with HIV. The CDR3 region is CASSLPEVKNIQYF. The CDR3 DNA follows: TGTGCCAGCAGCTTGCCGGAAGTCAAAAACATTCAGTACTTC.